The following is a T cell receptor (beta chain) sequence with its context. No antigen is known for it. The data stem from a study of vaccination and CD4 T cells after COVID-19. The CDR3 contains 15 residues. Germline CDR1 SGHRS, CDR2 YFSETQ. V lost 0 bases and J lost 4; bases outside the gene matches: 4. Sequencing of cultured CD4+ T cell DNA used the Oncomine TCR Beta short-read assay. Investigators isolated genomic DNA from cultured CD4+ T cells. TCRdb re-called the PCR reads through MiXCR, storing one row per CDR3 protein. The table shows about 19,000 distinct CDR3 sequences, with 30% to 40% occurring only once. Treatment reported: 10-day PBMC culture with coronavirus spike peptide pools or control peptides (ViraFEST assay). First, ViraFEST expanded antigen-specific T cells with peptide pools, and next it sequenced the TCRs.

The material sequenced was cultured CD4+ T cells from blood. This TCR derives from a human donor with COVID-19. The chain is built from TRBV5-1 and TRBJ2-5, with 9 bases identical to TRBD1. CDR3 DNA sequence: TGCGCCAGCAGCTTGGGTGGGACAGGGCGAGAGACCCAGTACTTC. This translates into CASSLGGTGRETQYF.